This TCR beta chain emerged from a study of T cell changes during pregnancy in multiple sclerosis. The method was immunoSEQ multiplex PCR; TCRdb's version includes in-frame clones alone and lacks a portion of them. Of about 29,000 clones in the sample, around 90% were seen once. The specimen was CD8+ T cells from peripheral blood mononuclear cells, collected before pregnancy. The clonotype was recovered from a female donor with multiple sclerosis, enrolled in a pregnancy study.

This CDR3 is CASTSGSLFEQFF. CDR3 nucleotides: TGTGCCAGCACTAGCGGGAGTTTGTTTGAGCAGTTCTTC. The V and J genes are TRBV6-1 and TRBJ2-1, with 10 bases matching TRBD2. CDR3 length: 13 amino acids. Germline assignment: CDR1 MNHNS and CDR2 SASEGT. V was clipped by 7 bases and J by 9 bases; unmatched bases: 6.